This T cell receptor (beta chain) was recorded in a study of CD8 T cells in ankylosing spondylitis. General study findings and limits: Among TCR beta sequences, a motif of eight highly homologous variants appeared characteristic of ankylosing spondylitis blood.

Using quantitative 5'-RACE with molecular barcodes, the authors made TCR beta libraries. TCRdb itself ran the 5' RACE reads through MiXCR, one entry per CDR3 protein. The sample carries 240,000 or so distinct CDR3 sequences, 9.5% to 12% recorded once. Germline-derived CDR1 and CDR2 are SGHAT and FQNNGV. The CDR3 length is 17 residues. The V and J ends lost 6 bases and 1 base, in that order; junction bases with no gene match: 12. A note on this clonotype: Its target is unknown.

Sequenced: blood, either unsorted or a sorted T cell fraction (not recorded which). The sequence came from a male donor with ankylosing spondylitis or in good health (not recorded which). The chain couples TRBV11-2 to TRBJ2-1; TRBD2 aligns across 7 bases. In DNA form, the CDR3 reads TGTGCCAGCAGACCATGGGAGGGTACGGGGTCCTACAATGAGCAGTTCTTC. Translating it yields CASRPWEGTGSYNEQFF.